The 18 T cell receptor beta chains below come from one sample, sequenced in a study of OX40 agonist ivuxolimab in advanced cancers. Profiling relied on immunoSEQ multiplex PCR, and the TCRdb table lists in-frame clones only, not all of them. Altogether some 73,000 clones are present, around 86% being singletons, with the ten largest covering roughly 0.75%. The sample was CD4+ or CD8+ T cells sorted from blood, taken in a trial of the OX40 agonist ivuxolimab. Receptors were obtained from an adult with an advanced solid tumor such as melanoma, head and neck, liver or kidney cancer.

This chain joins TRBV4-1 and TRBJ1-3; D may be TRBD1 (6 bases). From germline, CDR1 is MGHRA and CDR2 YSYEKL. CDR3 length: 19 amino acids. V gave up 1 base and J gave up 1 base, with 20 bases separating them. The CDR3 DNA sequence: TGCGCCAGCAGCCAAGCTGGTCGAGCGGGACAAATTTCTGGAAACACCATATATTTT. Translated, it gives CASSQAGRAGQISGNTIYF.

This chain links TRBV9 with TRBJ2-2; D may be TRBD1 (5 bases). There are 16 residues in the CDR3. Germline-derived CDR1 and CDR2 are SGDLS and YYNGEE. V was pared by 6 bases and J by 0 bases, with 15 bases between. CDR3 in DNA: TGTGCCAGCAACAGACAGCCACTCGCGAACACCGGGGAGCTGTTTTTT. Its translation is CASNRQPLANTGELFF.

The chain has TRBV19 and TRBJ2-5, with D maybe TRBD1 (5 bases). From germline, CDR1 is LNHDA and CDR2 SQIVND (reference sequence). The CDR3 is made up of 13 amino acids. The V end lost 3 bases, the J end lost 4 bases, and 9 bases lay between the germline ends. The CDR3 coding sequence is TGTGCCAGTAGTATGTCACAGGCAGAGACCCAGTACTTC. Translating gives CASSMSQAETQYF.

This chain joins TRBV5-1 and TRBJ1-6; D ambiguous. The CDR3 totals 16 residues. The V end was cut by 4 bases, the J end by 11 bases, with 22 bases between. The germline V gene encodes CDR1 SGHRS and CDR2 YFSETQ. The CDR3: CASSVDAPRPAAPLHF. The CDR3 DNA reads as TGCGCCAGCAGCGTGGACGCGCCCCGACCTGCCGCACCCCTCCACTTT. The whole variable domain, remainder taken from reference TRBV5-1 and TRBJ1-6, is KAGVTQTPRYLIKTRGQQVTLSCSPISGHRSVSWYQQTPGQGLQFLFEYFSETQRNKGNFPGRFSGRQFSNSRSEMNVSTLELGDSALYLCASSVDAPRPAAPLHFGNGTRLTVT.

This clone is a singleton in its sample. The CDR3 sequence is CASSSRGETQYF. The CDR3 DNA is TGTGCCAGCTCATCTCGGGGAGAGACCCAGTACTTC. The V gene is TRBV18, the J gene TRBJ2-5, with D maybe TRBD2 (5 bases). The germline V gene has CDR1 KGHSH and CDR2 LQKENI. Trimming cost V 5 bases and J 4 bases, with 8 bases left between them. There are 12 residues in the CDR3.

V usage is TRBV18 and J usage is TRBJ1-1, with D possibly matching TRBD1 (5 bases). Trimming pared 2 bases from V and 5 bases from J, leaving 18 bases between. Germline V CDR1 and CDR2: KGHSH, LQKENI. The CDR3 is 16 residues long. The chain's CDR3 is CASSPSTGRVSTEAFF. The CDR3 coding sequence is TGTGCCAGCTCACCATCGACGGGCAGGGTCTCTACTGAAGCTTTCTTT.

The rearrangement joins TRBV7-2 to TRBJ2-5, with 8 bases matching TRBD2. V shed 5 bases and J 2 bases; nucleotides not matched to a gene: 7. Germline assignment: CDR1 SGHTA and CDR2 FQGNSA. The CDR3 contains 15 residues. The CDR3 region is CASSVQPSGQETQYF. Written as DNA, the CDR3 is TGTGCCAGCAGCGTCCAACCTAGCGGGCAAGAGACCCAGTACTTC.

The rearrangement joins TRBV30 to TRBJ1-5; TRBD1 matches 7 bases. Germline CDR1 GTSNPN, CDR2 SVGIG (reference sequence). Losses at the gene ends were 0 bases for V and 6 bases for J; bases not matched to a gene: 5. The CDR3 length is 14 residues. The CDR3 spells CAWSVGYRGQPQHF. The CDR3 region has the DNA TGTGCCTGGAGTGTAGGGTACAGGGGTCAGCCCCAGCATTTT.

This chain connects TRBV19 to TRBJ2-7; 8 nucleotides match TRBD1. The germline CDR1 and CDR2 sequences are LNHDA and SQIVND (reference sequence). The CDR3 extends over 15 amino acids. Trimming took 7 bases from V and 4 from J; bases not matched to a gene: 12. The CDR3 sequence is CASTKNSGTGYEQYF. CDR3 nucleotide sequence: TGTGCCAGTACTAAAAACTCCGGGACAGGTTACGAGCAGTACTTC.

This chain connects TRBV5-6 to TRBJ1-5, with no clear D. This CDR3 region has 15 residues. The germline gives CDR1 SGHDT, CDR2 YYEEEE. Trimming removed 0 bases at V and 4 bases at J, with 11 bases between. The CDR3 coding sequence is TGTGCCAGCAGCTTGGGGCCCAGCGCAAATCAGCCCCAGCATTTT. It specifies CASSLGPSANQPQHF.

V is TRBV19 and J is TRBJ2-5; D possibly matches TRBD1 or TRBD2 (5 bases each). The CDR3 totals 15 residues. V was trimmed by 2 bases and J by 4 bases, leaving 14 bases between them. CDR1 and CDR2 from the germline V gene are LNHDA and SQIVND (reference sequence). CDR3 sequence: CASSIREGIGETQYF. CDR3 coding DNA: TGTGCCAGTAGTATACGAGAGGGGATCGGAGAGACCCAGTACTTC.

This chain uses TRBV30 with TRBJ2-1; 7 nucleotides align to TRBD1. V was pared by 3 bases and J by 4 bases, with 3 bases of the junction left unmatched. Germline values: CDR1 GTSNPN, CDR2 SVGIG (reference sequence). The CDR3 runs to 13 residues. The CDR3 spells CAWSLTGYNEQFF. The CDR3 DNA follows: TGTGCCTGGAGCCTGACAGGGTACAATGAGCAGTTCTTC. Full variable domain (missing parts from reference TRBV30 and TRBJ2-1): SQTIHQWPATLVQPVGSPLSLECTVEGTSNPNLYWYRQAAGRGLQLLFYSVGIGQISSEVPQNLSASRPQDRQFILSSKKLLLSDSGFYLCAWSLTGYNEQFFGPGTRLTVL.

The chain combines TRBV14 with TRBJ2-1, with no clear D. The CDR3 totals 16 residues. CDR1 is SGHDN, CDR2 FVKESK, per germline. Trimming removed 0 bases at V and 0 bases at J, with 9 bases between. The CDR3 DNA reads TGTGCCAGCAGCCAAGATAGGTACACCTCCTACAATGAGCAGTTCTTC. Amino acid sequence: CASSQDRYTSYNEQFF. Full variable domain (outside the CDR3, taken from reference TRBV14 and TRBJ2-1): EAGVTQFPSHSVIEKGQTVTLRCDPISGHDNLYWYRRVMGKEIKFLLHFVKESKQDESGMPNNRFLAERTGGTYSTLKVQPAELEDSGVYFCASSQDRYTSYNEQFFGPGTRLTVL.

V and J are TRBV14 and TRBJ1-6; 7 bases line up with TRBD1. The J segment lost 7 bases and the V segment lost 6 bases, leaving 6 bases of the junction unmatched. There are 14 residues in the CDR3. The germline V gene has CDR1 SGHDN and CDR2 FVKESK. The CDR3 nucleotides are TGTGCCAGCAGAGGGGACAGCCCCAATTCACCCCTCCACTTT. This codes for CASRGDSPNSPLHF.

The chain joins TRBV10-3 to TRBJ1-2, with D tentatively TRBD1 (6 bases). Trimming left V 2 bases short and J 1 base short, with 11 bases between. The germline gives CDR1 ENHRY, CDR2 SYGVKD. This CDR3 spans 15 amino acids. The CDR3 loop is CAISESGTINYGYTF. In DNA, the CDR3 is TGTGCCATCAGTGAGAGCGGGACAATTAACTATGGCTACACCTTC.

The chain uses TRBV5-1 and TRBJ1-2; 7 nucleotides agree with TRBD1. V lost 5 bases and J lost 1; bases outside the gene matches: 2. Germline values: CDR1 SGHRS, CDR2 YFSETQ. This CDR3 is built from 13 residues. The CDR3 DNA reads as TGCGCCAGCAGAACAGGGGTTAACTATGGCTACACCTTC. Translation: CASRTGVNYGYTF. The whole variable domain, remainder taken from reference TRBV5-1 and TRBJ1-2, is KAGVTQTPRYLIKTRGQQVTLSCSPISGHRSVSWYQQTPGQGLQFLFEYFSETQRNKGNFPGRFSGRQFSNSRSEMNVSTLELGDSALYLCASRTGVNYGYTFGSGTRLTVV.

A remark on this clone: This CDR3 is also generated by other DNA sequences in the sample. The chain recombines TRBV30 with TRBJ2-2, with D maybe TRBD1 (8 bases). CDR1 and CDR2 from the germline V gene are GTSNPN and SVGIG (reference sequence). The V gene lost 3 bases and the J gene lost 4 bases, with 21 bases spanning the gap. This CDR3 is 17 amino acids long. Here the CDR3 DNA reads TGTGCCTGGAGACAGGGGGGGGGTATTCTAGGCACCGGGGAGCTGTTTTTT. Translating gives CAWRQGGGILGTGELFF.

The chain combines TRBV14 with TRBJ2-7, with D unresolved. Germline V gene data show CDR1 as SGHDN and CDR2 as FVKESK. The CDR3 contains 13 residues. V was pared by 1 base and J by 4 bases, with 8 bases between. CDR3 sequence: CASSQVGGYEQYF. CDR3 coding DNA: TGTGCCAGCAGCCAAGTCGGCGGTTACGAGCAGTACTTC.